Listed below are T cell receptor beta chains from one sample, sequenced in a study of T cells in Graves' hyperthyroidism and ophthalmopathy. TCRdb analysed the multiplex PCR reads with MiXCR anew, one entry per CDR3 protein. The sample has 560,000 or so distinct CDR3 sequences, around 46% seen once. The sequenced material came from peripheral blood or thyroid tissue (not recorded which). These receptors were obtained from a woman aged 18-29 years with Graves' hyperthyroidism. The CDR3 runs from the conserved cysteine through the conserved F or W. The D gene is left open where the match is weak. Clone size appears in some rows only: once, few, many, or a class for an expanded clone.

CDR3 length	V gene	J gene	D gene	clone size	CDR3 DNA	CDR3 protein
13	TRBV20-1	TRBJ2-5	TRBD1	.	TGCAGTGCTAGAGTCCCGGGGAAGGGGGCCGGGTACTTC	CSARVPGKGAGYF
14	TRBV20-1	TRBJ1-4	TRBD1	.	TGCAGTGCTAGAGCGGGACAGGGTGGGGAAAAACTGTTTTTT	CSARAGQGGEKLFF
15	TRBV11-2	TRBJ2-5	TRBD2	few	TGTGCCAGCAGCTTAGGACTAGCGATATGGGAGACCCAGTACTTC	CASSLGLAIWETQYF
15	TRBV7-2	TRBJ2-2	TRBD2	.	TGTGCCAGCACCGTATTAGCGGGAGGGGCCGGGGAGCTGTTTTTT	CASTVLAGGAGELFF
14	TRBV12-3/TRBV12-4	TRBJ1-1	.	.	TGTGCCAGCCGGAGCGGGGCCTCCCCCACTGAAGCTTTCTTT	CASRSGASPTEAFF
19	TRBV7-3	TRBJ1-1	TRBD1	.	TGTGCCAGCAGCTTAAGGGGGGCCGGGACAGGGTTTTTGGTCACTGAAGCTTTCTTT	CASSLRGAGTGFLVTEAFF
14	TRBV2	TRBJ2-7	.	.	TGTGCCAGCACTCTGGTCGCGGAATCCTACGAGCAGTACTTC	CASTLVAESYEQYF
15	TRBV20-1	TRBJ2-5	TRBD2	.	TGCAGTGCCCCCCCGGGACTAGCGGGAGAAGAGACCCAGTACTTC	CSAPPGLAGEETQYF
9	TRBV10-3	TRBJ1-1	TRBD1	.	TGTGCCATCAGAGGACAGGCGATCTTT	CAIRGQAIF
16	TRBV2	TRBJ1-1	.	.	TGTGCCAGCACCCCCCGGCGAAGAGGAGGGGCCACTGAAGCTTTCTTT	CASTPRRRGGATEAFF
12	TRBV20-1	TRBJ2-5	.	few	TGCAGTGCTAGGCTGGTGGGAGAGACCCAGTACTTC	CSARLVGETQYF
15	TRBV24-1	TRBJ2-5	.	many	TGTGCCACCAGTGATTTTTCGGGGTTCCAAGAGACCCAGTACTTC	CATSDFSGFQETQYF
15	TRBV7-9	TRBJ1-5	.	.	TGTGCCAGCAGCTTAGACAGGGTGAGCCATCAGCCCCAGCATTTT	CASSLDRVSHQPQHF
15	TRBV7-3	TRBJ2-5	TRBD1	.	TGTGCCAGCAGCTTAGGAGGACAGGGGCAAGAGGCCCAGTACTTC	CASSLGGQGQEAQYF